A single sample is the source of the 7 T cell receptor beta chains below, sequenced in a study of TIL therapy for anti-PD-1-resistant metastatic lung cancer. The immunoSEQ assay was v3. Method: immunoSEQ multiplex PCR; TCRdb's copy keeps in-frame clones and lacks some. The sample has around 26,000 clones, roughly 69% seen once; the top ten hold around 15%. Described time point: pre-treatment sample, taken before nivolumab and TIL therapy. Tumor tissue came from excised metastases, mostly pleural nodules or supraclavicular lymph nodes. Sample: tumor tissue, taken at baseline. The source is a woman aged 30-85 years with non-small cell lung cancer.

The chain has TRBV27 and TRBJ1-2, with a weak D call TRBD1 (5 bases). CDR3 size: 15 residues. The germline V and J ends were trimmed by 2 bases and 1 base, with 11 bases remaining between them. Germline V gene sequence: CDR1 MNHEY, CDR2 SMNVEV (reference sequence). CDR3 sequence reads: CASSLGLQGNYGYTF. The CDR3, as DNA: TGTGCCAGCAGTTTAGGGCTCCAGGGTAACTATGGCTACACCTTC.

Only a few counts were recorded for this clone. The gene calls are TRBV29-1 and TRBJ1-2, with no clear D. Germline V gene sequence: CDR1 SQVTM, CDR2 ANQGSEA. The V end lost 0 bases, the J end lost 8 bases, and 13 bases lay between the germline ends. The CDR3 extends over 13 amino acids. CDR3 in DNA: TGCAGCGTTGAAGATCTAGGTGGAAAGGGCTACACCTTC. Its translation: CSVEDLGGKGYTF.

Written as DNA, the CDR3 is TGTGCCAGCAGAGTACAGGGGGCCAACTATGGCTACACCTTC. Protein product: CASRVQGANYGYTF. The V call is TRBV5-6, the J call TRBJ1-2; TRBD1 matches 9 bases. The CDR3 length is 14 residues. Looked up from germline, CDR1 is SGHDT and CDR2 is YYEEEE. V lost 5 bases, J lost 2 bases, and 4 bases stayed unmatched.

The V gene is TRBV7-2, the J gene TRBJ1-1; possible D gene TRBD1, 6 bases. The CDR3 runs to 15 residues. Germline CDR1 SGHTA, CDR2 FQGNSA. Trimming removed 5 bases at V and 4 bases at J, with 17 bases between. The DNA of the CDR3 is TGTGCCAGCAGCCCCCAAGGGGGGGGTGGCACTGAAGCTTTCTTT. It translates to CASSPQGGGGTEAFF.

The J gene is TRBJ2-1, the V gene TRBV29-1; 9 nucleotides agree with TRBD2. The trim removed 4 bases at V and 6 bases at J, leaving 7 bases unmatched. Germline V gives CDR1 SQVTM, CDR2 ANQGSEA. CDR3 length equals 14 residues. CDR3 nucleotides: TGCAGCGTTGGGGCGGGAGGGTTTGGCAATGAGCAGTTCTTC. Its translation is CSVGAGGFGNEQFF.

The chain joins TRBV2 to TRBJ1-1; no reliable D call. The CDR3 spans 13 residues. Between the trimmed V and J ends, which lost 2 bases and 5 bases, there was a span of 9 bases. Looked up from germline, CDR1 is SNHLY and CDR2 is FYNNEI. The chain's CDR3 is CASSELGGTEAFF. CDR3 bases: TGTGCCAGCAGTGAATTGGGAGGAACTGAAGCTTTCTTT.

The chain combines TRBV6-1 with TRBJ2-4; unclear D gene. Trimming removed 8 bases at V and 9 bases at J, with 11 bases between. CDR1 is MNHNS and CDR2 is SASEGT in the germline V gene. CDR3 length: 11 amino acids. CDR3 in DNA: TGTGCCAGCGCTCTGAAGAGCATTCAGTACTTC. Amino acid sequence: CASALKSIQYF.